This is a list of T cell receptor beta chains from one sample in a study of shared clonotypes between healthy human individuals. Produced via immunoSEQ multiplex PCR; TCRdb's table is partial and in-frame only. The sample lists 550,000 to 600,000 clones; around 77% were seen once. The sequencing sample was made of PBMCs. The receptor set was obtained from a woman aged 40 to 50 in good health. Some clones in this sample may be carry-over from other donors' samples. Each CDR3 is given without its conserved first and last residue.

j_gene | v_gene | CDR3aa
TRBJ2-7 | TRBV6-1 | ASQTSSPYEQY
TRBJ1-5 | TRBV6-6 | ASSYGNTRSNQPQH
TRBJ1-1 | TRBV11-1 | ASSRRSGFTEAF
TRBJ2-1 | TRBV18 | ASSPTLAGGHNEQF
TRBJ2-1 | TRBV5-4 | ASSLSGLVGNEQF
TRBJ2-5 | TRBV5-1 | ASSPGLVNTGQETQY
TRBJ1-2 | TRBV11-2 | ASSTDRGGGYT
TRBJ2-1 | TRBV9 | ASSVAPGATSKPF
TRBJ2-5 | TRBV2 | ASSRTYQETQY
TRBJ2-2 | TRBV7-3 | ASSLEGTTGELF
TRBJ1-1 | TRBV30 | AWSDNKDTEAF
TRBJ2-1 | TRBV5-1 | ASSWSSGRAGEQF
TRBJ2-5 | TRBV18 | ASSPSGEETQY
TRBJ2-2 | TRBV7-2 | ASRGLVNTGELF
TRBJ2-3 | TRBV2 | ASSMGLLQSDTQY
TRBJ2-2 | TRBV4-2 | ASSQVWAGSAGTGELF
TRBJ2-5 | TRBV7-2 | ASSLVVGLSSGSSQY
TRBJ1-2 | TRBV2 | ASSVAGFDGYT
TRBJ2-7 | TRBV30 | AWSGGYEQY
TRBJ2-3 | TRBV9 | ASSVDTSGRTDTQY
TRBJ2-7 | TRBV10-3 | ATAGGRDYEQY
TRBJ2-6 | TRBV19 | ASSIGSSGANVLT
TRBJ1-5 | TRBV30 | AFETGGRQPQH
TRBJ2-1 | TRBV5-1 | ASSGLLLGSYNEQF
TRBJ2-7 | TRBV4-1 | ASREGWNSYEQY
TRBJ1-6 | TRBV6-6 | ASSYSGSYNSPLH
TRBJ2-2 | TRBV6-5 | ASRSGRRELF
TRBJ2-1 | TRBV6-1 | ASRAAPYNEQF
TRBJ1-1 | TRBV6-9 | ASSKETGSREAF
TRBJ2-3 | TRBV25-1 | ASSEEQGQIGTDTQY
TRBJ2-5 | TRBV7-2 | ASSAGTQY
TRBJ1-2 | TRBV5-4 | ASSLEGTGGNGYT
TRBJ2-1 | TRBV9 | ASSVGLAGSSYNEQF
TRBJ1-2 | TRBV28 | ASRTNGLGGGYT
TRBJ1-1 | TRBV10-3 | AISRGGPEAF
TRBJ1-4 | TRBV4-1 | ASSQRDSKNEKLF
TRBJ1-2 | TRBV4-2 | ASSQDSPPRGFNYGYT
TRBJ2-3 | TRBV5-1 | ASSWVGGTDTQY
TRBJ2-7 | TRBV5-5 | ASSFLRYSPYEQY
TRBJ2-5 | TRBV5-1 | ASSLGRGFPETQY
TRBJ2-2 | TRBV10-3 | AISEGGTGTGELF
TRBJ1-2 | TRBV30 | AWTRTGGDYGYT